Sequencing of this T cell receptor (beta chain) was carried out in a study of cytomegalovirus exposure and HLA in healthy donors. Study results and caveats: The authors confirmed in vitro that three CMV-associated chains were specific for CMV antigens.

From germline, CDR1 is SGHRS and CDR2 YFSETQ. Trimming removed 0 bases at V and 7 bases at J, with 8 bases between. There are 12 residues in the CDR3. PCR was performed using 60 Vbeta and 13 Jbeta primers. Method: immunoSEQ multiplex PCR; TCRdb's copy keeps in-frame clones and lacks some. The sample has just over 60,000 clones, around 87% seen once; the top ten hold more than 1.4%. Concerning this clone: The antigen is not known.

The V and J genes are TRBV5-1 and TRBJ2-7, with D perhaps matching TRBD2 (6 bases). The TCR sequence derives from a man younger than 35 in good health and CMV-seronegative. Source material: PBMCs. This chain's CDR3 is CASSLEAGEQYF. The DNA for the CDR3 is TGCGCCAGCAGCTTGGAGGCGGGGGAGCAGTACTTC. Based on the CDR3 plus reference TRBV5-1 and TRBJ2-7, the full variable domain is KAGVTQTPRYLIKTRGQQVTLSCSPISGHRSVSWYQQTPGQGLQFLFEYFSETQRNKGNFPGRFSGRQFSNSRSEMNVSTLELGDSALYLCASSLEAGEQYFGPGTRLTVT.